This entry concerns a single T cell receptor beta chain. Its target is unknown. The sample comes from a study of beta chain features in type 1 diabetes. Study results and limitations: Moderate yet significant TCRB CDR3 shortening was seen in Type 1 diabetes patients in all four CD4+ subsets.

Expressed TCRB transcripts were sequenced, since all the RNA that had been isolated was reverse transcribed. Generated by immunoSEQ multiplex PCR, the TCRdb table keeps only in-frame clones and is missing some. The sample includes approximately 60,000 clones, 40% to 65% of them seen just once. The germline V gene encodes CDR1 LGHNA and CDR2 YSLEER. The CDR3 totals 13 residues. V gave up 1 base and J gave up 2 bases, with 5 bases separating them. Sequenced material: Tregs from blood. This rearrangement joins TRBV4-3 to TRBJ2-5; no clear D gene. This clonotype originated in a woman between 40 and 55 years old with type 1 diabetes. CDR3 residues: CASSQVLQETQYF. The CDR3 bases are TGCGCCAGCAGCCAAGTACTTCAAGAGACCCAGTACTTC.